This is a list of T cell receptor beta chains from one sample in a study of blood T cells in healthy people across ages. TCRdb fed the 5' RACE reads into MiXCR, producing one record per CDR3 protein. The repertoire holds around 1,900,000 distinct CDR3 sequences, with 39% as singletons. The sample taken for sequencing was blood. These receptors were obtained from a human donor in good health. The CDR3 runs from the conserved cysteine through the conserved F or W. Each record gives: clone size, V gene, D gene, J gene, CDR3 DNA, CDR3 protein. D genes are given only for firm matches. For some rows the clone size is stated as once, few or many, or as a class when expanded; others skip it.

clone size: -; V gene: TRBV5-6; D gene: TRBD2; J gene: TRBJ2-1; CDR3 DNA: TGTGCCAGCAGCTTGCCCCCGAGCGGGGGATACAATGAGCAGTTCTTC; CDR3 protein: CASSLPPSGGYNEQFF
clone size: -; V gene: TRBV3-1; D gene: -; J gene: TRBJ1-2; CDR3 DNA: TGTGCCAGCAGCCAGGGGGGGGAGGGCTACACCTTC; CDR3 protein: CASSQGGEGYTF
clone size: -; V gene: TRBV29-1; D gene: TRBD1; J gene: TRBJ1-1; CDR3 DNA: TGCAGCGCTATGACAGGGGGCGGTAGCACTGAAGCTTTCTTT; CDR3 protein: CSAMTGGGSTEAFF
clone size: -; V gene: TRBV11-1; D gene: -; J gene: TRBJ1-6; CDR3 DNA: TGTGCCAGCAGCTTAGGCCCACGTTCGAGCTCCTATAATTCACCCCTCCACTTT; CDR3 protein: CASSLGPRSSSYNSPLHF
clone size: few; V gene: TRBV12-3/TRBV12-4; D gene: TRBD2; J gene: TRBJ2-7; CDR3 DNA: TGTGCCAGCAGCCGACACGGGGGGGGCACCCCCTACGGTCACGAGCAGTACTTC; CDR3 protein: CASSRHGGGTPYGHEQYF
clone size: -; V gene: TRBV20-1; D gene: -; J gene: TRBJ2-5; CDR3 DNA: TGCAGTGCTAGAGGATACTCAGAAGAGACCCAGTACTTC; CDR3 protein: CSARGYSEETQYF
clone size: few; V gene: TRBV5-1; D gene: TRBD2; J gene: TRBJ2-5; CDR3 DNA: TGCGCCAGCAGCTTCCTGACTAGCTTGCAAGAGACCCAGTACTTC; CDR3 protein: CASSFLTSLQETQYF
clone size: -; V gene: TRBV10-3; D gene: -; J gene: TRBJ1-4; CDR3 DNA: TGTGCCATCAGTGAGCGGCAGCCGGGTGAAAAACTGTTTTTT; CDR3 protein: CAISERQPGEKLFF
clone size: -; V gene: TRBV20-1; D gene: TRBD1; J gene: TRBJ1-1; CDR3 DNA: TGCAGTGCTTACAGGGGGCCTGAAGCTTTCTTT; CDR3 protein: CSAYRGPEAFF
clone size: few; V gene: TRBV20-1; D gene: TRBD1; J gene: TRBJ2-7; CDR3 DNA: TGCAGTGCTCCGGGACAGGGGGCAGGGGTCTCCTACGAGCAGTACTTC; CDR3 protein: CSAPGQGAGVSYEQYF
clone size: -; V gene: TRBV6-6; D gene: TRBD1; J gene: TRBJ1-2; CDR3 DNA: TGTGCCGGGACAGGCTTAAATAACTATGGCTACACCTTC; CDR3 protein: CAGTGLNNYGYTF
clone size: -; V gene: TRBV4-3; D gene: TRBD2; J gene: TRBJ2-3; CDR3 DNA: TGCGTCAGCAGACCGCGGAGCGGGGGGGCAGATACGCAGTATTTT; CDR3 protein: CVSRPRSGGADTQYF
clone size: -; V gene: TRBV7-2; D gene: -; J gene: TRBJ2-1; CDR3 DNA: TGTGCCAGCAGCTTATCCCGGGCTGCCTACAATGAGCAGTTCTTC; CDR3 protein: CASSLSRAAYNEQFF
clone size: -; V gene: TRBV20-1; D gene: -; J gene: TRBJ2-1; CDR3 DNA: TGCAGTGCTTACCCAGGGATTGAGCAGTTCTTC; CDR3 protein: CSAYPGIEQFF
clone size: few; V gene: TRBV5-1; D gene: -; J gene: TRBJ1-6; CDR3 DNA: TGCGCCAGCAGCTTGTTCATGGGGAATTCACCCCTCCACTTT; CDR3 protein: CASSLFMGNSPLHF
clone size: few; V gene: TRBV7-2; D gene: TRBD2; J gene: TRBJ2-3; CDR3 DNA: TGTGCCAGCAGCGATAGCCCCCTAGCGGGGGGGCGGACAGATACGCAGTATTTT; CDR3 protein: CASSDSPLAGGRTDTQYF
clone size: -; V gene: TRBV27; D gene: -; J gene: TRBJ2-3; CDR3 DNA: TGTGCCAGCAGTTTAAAGTCGATAGAAGCAGATACGCAGTATTTT; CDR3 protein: CASSLKSIEADTQYF
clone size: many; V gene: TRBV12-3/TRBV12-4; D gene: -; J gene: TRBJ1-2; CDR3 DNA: TGTGCCAGCCGGCAGTCTGAATATGGCTACACCTTC; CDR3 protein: CASRQSEYGYTF
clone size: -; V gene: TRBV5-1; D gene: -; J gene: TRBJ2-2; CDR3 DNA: TGCGCCAGCACGGTGACCGGGGAGCTGTTTTTT; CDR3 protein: CASTVTGELFF
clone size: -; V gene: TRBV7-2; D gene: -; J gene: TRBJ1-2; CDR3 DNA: TGTGCCAGCAGCTTAGGCGGGGGGATTAATGGCTACACCTTC; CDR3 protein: CASSLGGGINGYTF
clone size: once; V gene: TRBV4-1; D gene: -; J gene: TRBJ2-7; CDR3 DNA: TGCGCCAGCAGCCATCACGGAGGGTCTGGGGGCTCCTACGAGCAGTACTTC; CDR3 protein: CASSHHGGSGGSYEQYF
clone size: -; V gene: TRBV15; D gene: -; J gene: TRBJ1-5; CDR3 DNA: TGTGCCACCAGCAGAGATAGACATAGCAATCAGCCCCAGCATTTT; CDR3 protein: CATSRDRHSNQPQHF
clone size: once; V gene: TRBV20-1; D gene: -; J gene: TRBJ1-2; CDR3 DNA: TGCAGTGCTAGAGAAAGGGTGGGCGGCTACACCTTC; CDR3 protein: CSARERVGGYTF
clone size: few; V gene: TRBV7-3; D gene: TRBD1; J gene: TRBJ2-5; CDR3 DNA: TGTGCCAGCAGCCCCCAGGGACAGGGCCAAGAGACCCAGTACTTC; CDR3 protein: CASSPQGQGQETQYF
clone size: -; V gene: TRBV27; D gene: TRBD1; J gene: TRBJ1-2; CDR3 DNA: TGTGCCAGCAGTTTATTAGGGACAGGGGGGCCCTATGGCTACACCTTC; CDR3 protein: CASSLLGTGGPYGYTF